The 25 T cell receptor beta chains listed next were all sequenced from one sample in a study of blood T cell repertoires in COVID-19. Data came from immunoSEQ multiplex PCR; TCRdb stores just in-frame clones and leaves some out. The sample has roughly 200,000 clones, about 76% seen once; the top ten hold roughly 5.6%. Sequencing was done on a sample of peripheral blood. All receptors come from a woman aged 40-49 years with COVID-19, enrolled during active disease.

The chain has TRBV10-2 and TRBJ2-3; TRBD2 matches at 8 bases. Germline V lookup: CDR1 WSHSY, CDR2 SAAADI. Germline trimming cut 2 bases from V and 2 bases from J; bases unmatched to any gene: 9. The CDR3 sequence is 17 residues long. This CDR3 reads CASSEPRGGRHTDTQYF. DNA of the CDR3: TGCGCCAGCAGTGAGCCCCGGGGGGGGAGGCACACAGATACGCAGTATTTT.

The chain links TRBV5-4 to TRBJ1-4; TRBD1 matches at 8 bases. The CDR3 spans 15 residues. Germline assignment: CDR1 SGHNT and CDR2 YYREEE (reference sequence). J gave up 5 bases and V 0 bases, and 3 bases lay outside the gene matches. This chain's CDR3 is CASSLGTGMNEKLFF. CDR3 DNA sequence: TGTGCCAGCAGCTTGGGGACAGGGATGAATGAAAAACTGTTTTTT.

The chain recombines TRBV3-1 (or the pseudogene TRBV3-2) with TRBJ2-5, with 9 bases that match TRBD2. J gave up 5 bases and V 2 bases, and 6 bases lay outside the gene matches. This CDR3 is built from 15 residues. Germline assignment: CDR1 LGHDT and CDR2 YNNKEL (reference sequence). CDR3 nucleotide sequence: TGTGCCAGCAGCCAATATGCAGCGGGAGGTGAGACCCAGTACTTC. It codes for CASSQYAAGGETQYF.

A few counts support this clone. The CDR3 DNA reads TGCGCCAGCAGCTTTCTCCAGGGTAACACCGGGGAGCTGTTTTTT. Translation gives CASSFLQGNTGELFF. This chain joins TRBV5-1 and TRBJ2-2; tentative D call: TRBD1 (5 bases). The CDR3 runs to 15 residues. V was pared by 2 bases and J by 2 bases, with 10 bases between. Germline lookup yields CDR1 SGHRS and CDR2 YFSETQ.

The CDR3 is CASSLTGGFAYEQYF. CDR3 DNA: TGTGCCAGCAGTCTTACAGGGGGCTTTGCCTACGAGCAGTACTTC. The rearrangement joins TRBV2 to TRBJ2-7, with 9 bases matching TRBD1. The germline V gene has CDR1 SNHLY and CDR2 FYNNEI. This CDR3 spans 15 amino acids. J lost 2 bases, V lost 5 bases, and 7 bases had no gene match.

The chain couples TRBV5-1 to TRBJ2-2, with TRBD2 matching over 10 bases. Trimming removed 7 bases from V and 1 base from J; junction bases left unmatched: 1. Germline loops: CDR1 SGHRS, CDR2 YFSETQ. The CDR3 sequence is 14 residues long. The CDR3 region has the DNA TGCGCCAGCCGGACTAGCGGGAACACCGGGGAGCTGTTTTTT. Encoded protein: CASRTSGNTGELFF.

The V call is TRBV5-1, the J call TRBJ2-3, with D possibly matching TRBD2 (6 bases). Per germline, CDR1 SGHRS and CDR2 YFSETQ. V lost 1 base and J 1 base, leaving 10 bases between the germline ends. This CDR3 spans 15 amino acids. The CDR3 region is CASSLWGEGTDTQYF. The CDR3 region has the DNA TGCGCCAGCAGCTTGTGGGGGGAGGGCACAGATACGCAGTATTTT.

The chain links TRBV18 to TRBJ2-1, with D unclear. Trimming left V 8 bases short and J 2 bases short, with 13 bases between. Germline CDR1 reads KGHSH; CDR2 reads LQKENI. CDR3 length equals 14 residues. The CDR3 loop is CASRNTDTYNEQFF. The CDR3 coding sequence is TGTGCCAGCAGAAACACCGATACCTACAATGAGCAGTTCTTC.

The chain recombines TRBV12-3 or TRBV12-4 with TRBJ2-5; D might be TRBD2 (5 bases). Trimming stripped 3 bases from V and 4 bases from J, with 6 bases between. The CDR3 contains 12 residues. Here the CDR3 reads CASSFGGETQYF. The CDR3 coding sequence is TGTGCCAGCAGTTTTGGAGGAGAGACCCAGTACTTC.

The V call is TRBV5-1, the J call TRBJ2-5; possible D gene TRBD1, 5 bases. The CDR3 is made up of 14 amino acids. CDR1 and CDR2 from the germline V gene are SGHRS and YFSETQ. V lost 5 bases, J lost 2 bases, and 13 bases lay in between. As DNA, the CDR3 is TGCGCCAGCAGGTCAGGGTTGGGACAAGAGACCCAGTACTTC. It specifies CASRSGLGQETQYF.

The CDR3 reads CASSLTGYGEKLFF. In nucleotides, the CDR3 is TGTGCCAGCAGTCTTACAGGGTATGGAGAAAAACTGTTTTTT. The genes are TRBV4-2 and TRBJ1-4; D is possibly TRBD1 (6 bases). Germline CDR1 is LGHNA and CDR2 is YNFKEQ. Trimming took off 6 bases at V and 8 bases at J, with 16 bases between the two ends. The CDR3 length is 14 residues.

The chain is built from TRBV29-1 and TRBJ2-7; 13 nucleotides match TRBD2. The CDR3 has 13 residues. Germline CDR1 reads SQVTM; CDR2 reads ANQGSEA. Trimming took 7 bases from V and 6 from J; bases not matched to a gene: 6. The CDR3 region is CSGRLAGGVEQYF. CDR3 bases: TGCAGCGGACGACTAGCGGGAGGTGTCGAGCAGTACTTC.

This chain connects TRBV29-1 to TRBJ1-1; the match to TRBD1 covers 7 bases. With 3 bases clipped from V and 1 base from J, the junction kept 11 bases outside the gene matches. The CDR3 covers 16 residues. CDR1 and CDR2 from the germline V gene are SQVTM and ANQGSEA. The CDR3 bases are TGCAGCGTTGATCCCCTTAACAGGGGAACGAACACTGAAGCTTTCTTT. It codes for CSVDPLNRGTNTEAFF.

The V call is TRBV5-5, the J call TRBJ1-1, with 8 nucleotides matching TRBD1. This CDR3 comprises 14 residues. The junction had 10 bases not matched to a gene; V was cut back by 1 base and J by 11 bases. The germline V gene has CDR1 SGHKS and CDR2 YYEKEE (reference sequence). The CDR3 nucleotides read TGTGCCAGCAGCTTGCGACAGGGGATGACGGTGGCTTTCTTT. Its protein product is CASSLRQGMTVAFF.

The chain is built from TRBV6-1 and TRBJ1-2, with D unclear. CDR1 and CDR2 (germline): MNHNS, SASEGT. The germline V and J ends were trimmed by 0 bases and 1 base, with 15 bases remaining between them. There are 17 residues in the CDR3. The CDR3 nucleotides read TGTGCCAGCAGTGAAGCGAGAGTAAGCCGTTATAACTATGGCTACACCTTC. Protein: CASSEARVSRYNYGYTF.

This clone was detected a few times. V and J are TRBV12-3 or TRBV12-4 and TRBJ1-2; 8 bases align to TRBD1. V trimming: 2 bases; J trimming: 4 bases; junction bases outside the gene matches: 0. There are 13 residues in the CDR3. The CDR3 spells CASSLTGGYGYTF. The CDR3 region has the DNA TGTGCCAGCAGTTTAACAGGGGGCTATGGCTACACCTTC.

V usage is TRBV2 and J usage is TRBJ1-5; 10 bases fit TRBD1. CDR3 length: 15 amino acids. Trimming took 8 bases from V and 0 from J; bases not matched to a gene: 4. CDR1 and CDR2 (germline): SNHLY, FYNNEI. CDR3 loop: CASGTGEFSNQPQHF. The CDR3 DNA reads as TGTGCCAGCGGGACAGGGGAGTTTAGCAATCAGCCCCAGCATTTT.

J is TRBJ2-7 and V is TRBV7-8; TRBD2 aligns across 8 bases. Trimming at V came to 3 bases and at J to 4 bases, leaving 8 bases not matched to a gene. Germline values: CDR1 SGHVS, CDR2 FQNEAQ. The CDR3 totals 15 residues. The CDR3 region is CASSLGIAGPYEQYF. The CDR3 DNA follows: TGTGCCAGCAGCTTGGGGATAGCGGGGCCATACGAGCAGTACTTC. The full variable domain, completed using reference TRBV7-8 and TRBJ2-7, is GAGVSQSPRYKVAKRGQDVALRCDPISGHVSLFWYQQALGQGPEFLTYFQNEAQLDKSGLPSDRFFAERPEGSVSTLKIQRTQQEDSAVYLCASSLGIAGPYEQYFGPGTRLTVT.

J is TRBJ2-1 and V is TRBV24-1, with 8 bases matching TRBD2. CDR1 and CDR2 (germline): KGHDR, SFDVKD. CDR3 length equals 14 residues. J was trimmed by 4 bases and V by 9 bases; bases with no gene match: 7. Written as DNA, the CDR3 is TGTGCCACCTCCAGTACTAGCGGTTACAATGAGCAGTTCTTC. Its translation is CATSSTSGYNEQFF.

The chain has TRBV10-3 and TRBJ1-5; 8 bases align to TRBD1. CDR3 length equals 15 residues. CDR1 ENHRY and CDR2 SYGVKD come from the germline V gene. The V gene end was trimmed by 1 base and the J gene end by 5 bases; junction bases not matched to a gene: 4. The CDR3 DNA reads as TGTGCCATCAGTGAGTGGGACAGGAAGGATCAGCCCCAGCATTTT. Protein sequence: CAISEWDRKDQPQHF.

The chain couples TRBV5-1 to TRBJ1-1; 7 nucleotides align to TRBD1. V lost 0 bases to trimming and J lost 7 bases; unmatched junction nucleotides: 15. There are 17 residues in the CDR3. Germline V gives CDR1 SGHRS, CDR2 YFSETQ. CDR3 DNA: TGCGCCAGCAGCTTGGCGGGGGTCTTCGACAGGGAGGATGAAGCTTTCTTT. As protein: CASSLAGVFDREDEAFF.

CDR3 loop: CASIKTGGTGELFF. CDR3 nucleotides: TGTGCCAGTATTAAAACAGGGGGGACCGGGGAGCTGTTTTTT. The chain links TRBV27 to TRBJ2-2, with 8 bases matching TRBD1. This CDR3 comprises 14 residues. The V gene end was trimmed by 9 bases and the J gene end by 5 bases; junction bases not matched to a gene: 8. The germline V gene encodes CDR1 MNHEY and CDR2 SMNVEV (reference sequence).

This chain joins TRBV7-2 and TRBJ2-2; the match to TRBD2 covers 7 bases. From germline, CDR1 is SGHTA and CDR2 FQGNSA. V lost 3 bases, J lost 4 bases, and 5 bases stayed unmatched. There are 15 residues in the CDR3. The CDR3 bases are TGTGCCAGCAGCTTGAGAGTAGCGGGCACCGGGGAGCTGTTTTTT. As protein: CASSLRVAGTGELFF.

CDR3 in DNA: TGTGCCAGCAGGCTTCATAAAGGGGTCGATTCACCCCTCCACTTT. It yields the protein CASRLHKGVDSPLHF. This chain joins TRBV27 and TRBJ1-6, with D maybe TRBD1 (5 bases). The CDR3 totals 15 residues. Trimming left V 6 bases short and J 8 bases short, with 17 bases between. Germline V lookup: CDR1 MNHEY, CDR2 SMNVEV (reference sequence).

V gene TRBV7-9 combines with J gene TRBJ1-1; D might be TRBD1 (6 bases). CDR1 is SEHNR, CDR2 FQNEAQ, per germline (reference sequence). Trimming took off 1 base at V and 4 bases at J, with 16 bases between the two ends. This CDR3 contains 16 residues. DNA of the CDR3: TGTGCCAGCAGCTTAGGACAGGCCGCCCGGCGCACTGAAGCTTTCTTT. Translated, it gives CASSLGQAARRTEAFF.